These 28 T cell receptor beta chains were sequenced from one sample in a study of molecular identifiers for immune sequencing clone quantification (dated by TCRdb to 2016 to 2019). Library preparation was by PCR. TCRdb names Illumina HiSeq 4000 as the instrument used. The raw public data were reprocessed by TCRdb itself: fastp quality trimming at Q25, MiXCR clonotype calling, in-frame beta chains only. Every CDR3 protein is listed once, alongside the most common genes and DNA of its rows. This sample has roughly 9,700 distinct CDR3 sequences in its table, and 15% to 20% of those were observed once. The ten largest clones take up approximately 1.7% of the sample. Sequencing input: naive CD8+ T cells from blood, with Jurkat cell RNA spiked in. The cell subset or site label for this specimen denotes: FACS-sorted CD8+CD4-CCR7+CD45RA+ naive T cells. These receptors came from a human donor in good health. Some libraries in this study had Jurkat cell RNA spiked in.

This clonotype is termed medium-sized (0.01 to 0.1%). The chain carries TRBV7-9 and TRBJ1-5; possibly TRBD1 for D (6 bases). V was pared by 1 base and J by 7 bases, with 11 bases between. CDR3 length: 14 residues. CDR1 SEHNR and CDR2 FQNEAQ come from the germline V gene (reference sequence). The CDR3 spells CASSLGGGRQPQHF. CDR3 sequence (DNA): TGTGCCAGCAGCTTAGGTGGGGGGCGACAGCCCCAGCATTTT. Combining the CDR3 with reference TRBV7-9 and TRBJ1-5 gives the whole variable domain DTGVSQNPRHKITKRGQNVTFRCDPISEHNRLYWYRQTLGQGPEFLTYFQNEAQLEKSRLLSDRFSAERPKGSFSTLEIQRTEQGDSAMYLCASSLGGGRQPQHFGDGTRLSIL.

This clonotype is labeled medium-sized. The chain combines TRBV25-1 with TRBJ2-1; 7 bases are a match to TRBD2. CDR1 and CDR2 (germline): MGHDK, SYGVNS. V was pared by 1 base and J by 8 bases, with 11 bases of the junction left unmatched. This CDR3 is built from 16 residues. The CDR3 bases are TGTGCCAGCAGTGAATTCGAGGGAGGGCTTTGGGATGAGCAGTTCTTC. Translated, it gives CASSEFEGGLWDEQFF.

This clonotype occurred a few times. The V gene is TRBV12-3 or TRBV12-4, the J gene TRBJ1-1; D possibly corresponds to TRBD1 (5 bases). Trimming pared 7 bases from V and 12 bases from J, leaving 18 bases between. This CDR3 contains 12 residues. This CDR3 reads CASKTTAQPSFF. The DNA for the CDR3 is TGTGCCAGCAAGACGACAGCCCAACCCTCTTTCTTT.

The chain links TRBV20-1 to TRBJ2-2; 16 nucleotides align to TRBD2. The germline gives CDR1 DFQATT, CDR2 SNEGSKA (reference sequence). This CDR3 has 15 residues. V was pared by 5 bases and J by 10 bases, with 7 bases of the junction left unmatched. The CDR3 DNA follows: TGCAGTGCTCGGGGACTAGCGGGAGGGCCTGAGGAGCTGTTTTTT. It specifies CSARGLAGGPEELFF.

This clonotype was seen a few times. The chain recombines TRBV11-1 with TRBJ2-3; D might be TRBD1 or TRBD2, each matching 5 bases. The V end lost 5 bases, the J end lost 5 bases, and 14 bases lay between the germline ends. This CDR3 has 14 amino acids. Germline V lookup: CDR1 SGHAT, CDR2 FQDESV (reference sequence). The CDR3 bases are TGTGCCAGCAGCCTCGCTGGTGGGGGAGATACGCAGTATTTT. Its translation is CASSLAGGGDTQYF.

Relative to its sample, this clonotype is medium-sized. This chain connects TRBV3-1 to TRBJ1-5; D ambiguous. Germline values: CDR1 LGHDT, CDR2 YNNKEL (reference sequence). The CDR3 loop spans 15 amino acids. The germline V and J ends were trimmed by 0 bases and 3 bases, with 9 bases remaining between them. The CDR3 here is CASSQDWAPNQPQHF. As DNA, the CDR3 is TGTGCCAGCAGCCAAGATTGGGCCCCCAATCAGCCCCAGCATTTT.

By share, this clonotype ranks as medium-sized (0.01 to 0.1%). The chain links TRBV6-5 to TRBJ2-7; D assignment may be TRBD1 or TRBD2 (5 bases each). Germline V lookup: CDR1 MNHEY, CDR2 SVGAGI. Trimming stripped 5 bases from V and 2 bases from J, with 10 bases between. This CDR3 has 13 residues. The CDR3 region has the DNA TGTGCCAGCAGTGCCCGGGACCCCTACGAGCAGTACTTC. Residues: CASSARDPYEQYF.

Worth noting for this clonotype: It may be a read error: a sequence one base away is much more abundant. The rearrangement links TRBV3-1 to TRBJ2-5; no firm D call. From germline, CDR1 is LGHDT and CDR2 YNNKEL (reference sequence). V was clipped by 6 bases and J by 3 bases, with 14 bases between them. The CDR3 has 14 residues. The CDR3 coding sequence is TGTGCCAGCAGTCATTCTATTTACGAAGAGACCCAGTACTTC. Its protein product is CASSHSIYEETQYF.

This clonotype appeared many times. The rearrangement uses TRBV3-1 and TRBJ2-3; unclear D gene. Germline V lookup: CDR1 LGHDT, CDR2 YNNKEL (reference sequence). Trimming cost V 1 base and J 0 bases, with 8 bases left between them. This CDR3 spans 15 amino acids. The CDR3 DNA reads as TGTGCCAGCAGCCAAGTCGCGACTAGCACAGATACGCAGTATTTT. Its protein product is CASSQVATSTDTQYF.

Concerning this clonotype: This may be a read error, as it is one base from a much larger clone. The CDR3 is CVSSLSTGELFF. DNA for the CDR3: TGTGTCAGCAGCTTGAGCACCGGGGAGCTGTTTTTT. The chain is built from TRBV5-6 and TRBJ2-2; D not certain. This CDR3 has 12 amino acids. The germline V gene has CDR1 SGHDT and CDR2 YYEEEE.

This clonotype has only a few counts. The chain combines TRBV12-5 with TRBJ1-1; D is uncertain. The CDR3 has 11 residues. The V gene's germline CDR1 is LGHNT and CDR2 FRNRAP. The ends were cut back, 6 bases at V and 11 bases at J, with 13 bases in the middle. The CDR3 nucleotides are TGTGCTAGTGGCATAGGTTTGGTCGCTTTCTTT. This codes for CASGIGLVAFF.

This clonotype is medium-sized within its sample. The CDR3 nucleotides read TGTGCCAGCAGCAGGGACAGCTTCGAGCAGTACTTC. Translating gives CASSRDSFEQYF. V gene TRBV7-2 combines with J gene TRBJ2-7; 7 bases agree with TRBD1. The CDR3 extends over 12 amino acids. From germline, CDR1 is SGHTA and CDR2 FQGNSA. With 5 bases clipped from V and 6 bases from J, the junction kept 4 bases outside the gene matches.

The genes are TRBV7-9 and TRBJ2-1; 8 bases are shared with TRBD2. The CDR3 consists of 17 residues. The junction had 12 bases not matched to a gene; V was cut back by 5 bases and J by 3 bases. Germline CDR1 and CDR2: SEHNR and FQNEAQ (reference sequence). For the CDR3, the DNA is TGTGCCAGCAGCCTCCCCCCCCGGCGGGGGGACTACAATGAGCAGTTCTTC. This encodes CASSLPPRRGDYNEQFF.

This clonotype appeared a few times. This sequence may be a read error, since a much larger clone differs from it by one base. Here the CDR3 DNA reads TGTGCCAGCAGCCCCCTAATCGCGAACACCGGGGAGCTGCTTTTT. Its translation: CASSPLIANTGELLF. The V call is TRBV7-8, the J call TRBJ2-2; weak D call: TRBD2 (5 bases). Per the germline V gene, CDR1 is SGHVS and CDR2 is FQNEAQ. This CDR3 region has 15 residues.

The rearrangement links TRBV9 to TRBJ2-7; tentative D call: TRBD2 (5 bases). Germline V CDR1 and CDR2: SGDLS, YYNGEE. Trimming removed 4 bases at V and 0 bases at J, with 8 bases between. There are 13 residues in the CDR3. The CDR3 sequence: CASSIAGSYEQYF. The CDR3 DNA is TGTGCCAGCAGCATCGCGGGCTCCTACGAGCAGTACTTC.

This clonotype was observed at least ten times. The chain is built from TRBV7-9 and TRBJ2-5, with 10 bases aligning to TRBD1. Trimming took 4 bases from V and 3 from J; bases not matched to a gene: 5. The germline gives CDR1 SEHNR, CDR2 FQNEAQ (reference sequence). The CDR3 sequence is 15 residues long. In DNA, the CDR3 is TGTGCCAGCAGCTCTCTCGGACAGGGGGAAGAGACCCAGTACTTC. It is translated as CASSSLGQGEETQYF.

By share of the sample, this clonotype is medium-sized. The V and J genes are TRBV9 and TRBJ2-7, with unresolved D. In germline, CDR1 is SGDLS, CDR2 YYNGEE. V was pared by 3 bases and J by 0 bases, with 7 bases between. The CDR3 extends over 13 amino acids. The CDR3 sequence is CASSDPNSYEQYF. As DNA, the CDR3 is TGTGCCAGCAGCGACCCGAACTCCTACGAGCAGTACTTC.

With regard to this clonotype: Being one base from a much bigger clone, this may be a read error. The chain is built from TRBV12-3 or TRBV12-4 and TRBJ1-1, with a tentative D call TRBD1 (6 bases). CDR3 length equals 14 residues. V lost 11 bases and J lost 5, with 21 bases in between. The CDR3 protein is CAGTLLGAGTEAFF. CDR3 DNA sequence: TGTGCCGGCACCCTGTTGGGGGCGGGGACTGAAGCTTTCTTT.

The CDR3 region has the DNA TGTGCCAGCAGTCATGGACTAGCGGGAGCCCCCCCCTCCTACGAGCAGTACTTC. This sequence encodes CASSHGLAGAPPSYEQYF. The rearrangement uses TRBV2 and TRBJ2-7; 13 positions agree with TRBD2. The CDR3 runs to 18 residues. V lost 5 bases to trimming and J lost 0 bases; unmatched junction nucleotides: 10. Germline V gene lookup returns CDR1 SNHLY and CDR2 FYNNEI. The full variable domain, completed using reference TRBV2 and TRBJ2-7, is EPEVTQTPSHQVTQMGQEVILRCVPISNHLYFYWYRQILGQKVEFLVSFYNNEISEKSEIFDDQFSVERPDGSNFTLKIRSTKLEDSAMYFCASSHGLAGAPPSYEQYFGPGTRLTVT.

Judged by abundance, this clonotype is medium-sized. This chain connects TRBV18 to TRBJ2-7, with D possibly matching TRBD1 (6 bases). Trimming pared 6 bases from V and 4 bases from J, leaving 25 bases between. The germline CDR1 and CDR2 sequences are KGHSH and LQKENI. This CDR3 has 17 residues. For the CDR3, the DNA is TGTGCCAGCTCTCCCAGACAGGCCTCGTGGGAAAATTACGAGCAGTACTTC. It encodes CASSPRQASWENYEQYF.

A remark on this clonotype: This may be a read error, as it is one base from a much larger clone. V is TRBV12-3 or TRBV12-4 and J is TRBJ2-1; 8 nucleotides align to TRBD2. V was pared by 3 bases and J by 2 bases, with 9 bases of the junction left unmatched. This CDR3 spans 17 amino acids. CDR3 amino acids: CASSFSRGGGAYNEQFF. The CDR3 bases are TGTGCCAGCAGTTTCTCCCGGGGGGGGGGGGCCTACAATGAGCAGTTCTTC.

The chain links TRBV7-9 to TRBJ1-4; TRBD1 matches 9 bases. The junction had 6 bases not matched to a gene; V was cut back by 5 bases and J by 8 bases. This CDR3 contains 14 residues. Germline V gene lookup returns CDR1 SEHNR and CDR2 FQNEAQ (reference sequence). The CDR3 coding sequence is TGTGCCAGCAGCCCTACAGGGGGCTGGGAAAAACTGTTTTTT. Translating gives CASSPTGGWEKLFF.

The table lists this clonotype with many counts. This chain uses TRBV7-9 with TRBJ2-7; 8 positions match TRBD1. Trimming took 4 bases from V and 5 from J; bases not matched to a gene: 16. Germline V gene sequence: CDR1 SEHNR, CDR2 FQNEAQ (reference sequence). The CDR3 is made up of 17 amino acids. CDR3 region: CASSSRLGQGNAHEQYF. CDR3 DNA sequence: TGTGCCAGCAGCTCCAGACTCGGACAGGGAAACGCCCACGAGCAGTACTTC. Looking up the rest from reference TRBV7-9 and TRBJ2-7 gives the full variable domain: DTGVSQNPRHKITKRGQNVTFRCDPISEHNRLYWYRQTLGQGPEFLTYFQNEAQLEKSRLLSDRFSAERPKGSFSTLEIQRTEQGDSAMYLCASSSRLGQGNAHEQYFGPGTRLTVT.

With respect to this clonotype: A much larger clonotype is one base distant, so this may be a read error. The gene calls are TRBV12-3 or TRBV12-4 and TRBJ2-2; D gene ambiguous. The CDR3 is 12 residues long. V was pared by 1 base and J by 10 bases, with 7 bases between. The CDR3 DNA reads TGTGCCAGCAGTTTAGTCCCCGAGGAGCTGTTTTTT. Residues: CASSLVPEELFF.

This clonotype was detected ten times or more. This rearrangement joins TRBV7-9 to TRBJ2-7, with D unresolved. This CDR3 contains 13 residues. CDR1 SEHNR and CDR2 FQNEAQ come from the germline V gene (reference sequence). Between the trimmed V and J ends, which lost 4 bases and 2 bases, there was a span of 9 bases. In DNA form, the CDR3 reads TGTGCCAGCAGCTCCAGGACGGCCTACGAGCAGTACTTC. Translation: CASSSRTAYEQYF.

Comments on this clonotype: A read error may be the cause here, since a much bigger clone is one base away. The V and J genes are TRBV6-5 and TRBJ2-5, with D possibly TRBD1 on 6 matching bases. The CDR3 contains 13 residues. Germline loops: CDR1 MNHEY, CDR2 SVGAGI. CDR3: CACSPQGWETQYF. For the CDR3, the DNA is TGTGCCTGCAGCCCACAGGGATGGGAGACCCAGTACTTC.

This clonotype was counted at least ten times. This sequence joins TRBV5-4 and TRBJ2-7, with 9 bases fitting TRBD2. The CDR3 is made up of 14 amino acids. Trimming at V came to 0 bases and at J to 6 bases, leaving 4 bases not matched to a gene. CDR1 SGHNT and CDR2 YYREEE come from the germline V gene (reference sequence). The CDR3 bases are TGTGCCAGCAGCTTGGCGGCGGGAGGGGGCGAGCAGTACTTC. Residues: CASSLAAGGGEQYF.

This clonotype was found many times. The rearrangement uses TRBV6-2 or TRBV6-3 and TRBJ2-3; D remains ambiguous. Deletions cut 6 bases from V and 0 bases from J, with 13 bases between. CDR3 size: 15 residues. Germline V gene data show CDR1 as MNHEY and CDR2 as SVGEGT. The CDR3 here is CASSIAPASTDTQYF. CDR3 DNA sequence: TGTGCCAGCAGCATCGCCCCCGCTAGCACAGATACGCAGTATTTT.